Shown below are 26 T cell receptor beta chains from a single sample sequenced in a study of blood T cell repertoires in COVID-19. Libraries were prepared by immunoSEQ multiplex PCR; TCRdb keeps only in-frame clonotypes and omits some of them. This sample carries over 250,000 clones, over 85% of them seen once, and the ten largest clones take around 1.9%. The specimen was PBMCs or T cells enriched from blood (not recorded which). These receptors came from a woman in her sixties or seventies who had recovered from COVID-19.

This clone was seen a single time. The chain recombines TRBV4-2 with TRBJ1-2; no definite D call. V lost 0 bases, J lost 3 bases, and 14 bases lay in between. CDR1 LGHNA and CDR2 YNFKEQ come from the germline V gene. This CDR3 is built from 16 residues. CDR3 loop: CASSQELWAEDYGYTF. CDR3 DNA: TGTGCCAGCAGCCAAGAATTATGGGCAGAAGACTATGGCTACACCTTC.

The chain carries TRBV27 and TRBJ2-1; 12 bases are a match to TRBD2. V gave up 2 bases and J gave up 2 bases; unmatched junction bases: 4. This CDR3 is built from 17 residues. From germline, CDR1 is MNHEY and CDR2 SMNVEV (reference sequence). The CDR3 region is CASSLVTSGSTYNEQFF. CDR3 DNA: TGTGCCAGCAGTTTAGTGACTAGCGGGAGCACCTACAATGAGCAGTTCTTC.

The DNA of the CDR3 is TGTGCCAGCAGTTACTCCGGGACAGGTGAAGGCTACACCTTC. Translating gives CASSYSGTGEGYTF. The genes are TRBV6-5 and TRBJ1-2; TRBD1 matches at 8 bases. CDR1 MNHEY and CDR2 SVGAGI come from the germline V gene. With V trimmed by 0 bases and J by 8 bases, 5 bases remained unmatched. CDR3 length: 14 residues.

Turning to this clone: Other DNA sequences of this sample code for an identical CDR3. The chain carries TRBV30 and TRBJ2-5; D is uncertain. The CDR3 runs to 13 residues. Germline CDR1 and CDR2: GTSNPN and SVGIG (reference sequence). Between the trimmed V and J ends, which lost 2 bases and 3 bases, there was a span of 10 bases. Here the CDR3 reads CAWSPPGEETQYF. The CDR3 DNA follows: TGTGCCTGGAGTCCCCCGGGTGAAGAGACCCAGTACTTC. Combining the CDR3 with reference TRBV30 and TRBJ2-5 gives the whole variable domain SQTIHQWPATLVQPVGSPLSLECTVEGTSNPNLYWYRQAAGRGLQLLFYSVGIGQISSEVPQNLSASRPQDRQFILSSKKLLLSDSGFYLCAWSPPGEETQYFGPGTRLLVL.

Here the CDR3 reads CASSMTGENIQYF. The CDR3 coding sequence is TGCGCCAGCAGCATGACAGGGGAAAACATTCAGTACTTC. The chain combines TRBV5-1 with TRBJ2-4; 8 bases are a match to TRBD1. Looked up from germline, CDR1 is SGHRS and CDR2 is YFSETQ. The junction had 2 bases not matched to a gene; V was cut back by 4 bases and J by 5 bases. The CDR3 extends over 13 amino acids.

The chain couples TRBV15 to TRBJ2-7, with 9 bases identical to TRBD2. Germline V gene sequence: CDR1 LNHNV, CDR2 YYDKDF (reference sequence). V lost 3 bases and J lost 7; bases outside the gene matches: 4. This CDR3 spans 13 amino acids. CDR3 DNA sequence: TGTGCCACCAGCAGTGGCCTAGCGGGGGAGCAGTACTTC. It translates to CATSSGLAGEQYF.

The chain recombines TRBV7-6 with TRBJ2-1; a possible D gene is TRBD1 (7 bases). Trimming shortened V by 1 base and J by 3 bases, and 19 bases separated the two germline ends. CDR1 SGHVS and CDR2 FNYEAQ come from the germline V gene. This CDR3 comprises 18 residues. Written as DNA, the CDR3 is TGTGCCAGCAGCTTAGAGCACTACAGGGGAGGAAACTACAATGAGCAGTTCTTC. Encoded protein: CASSLEHYRGGNYNEQFF.

The CDR3 region is CASTPGVLNTEAFF. The CDR3 DNA reads TGTGCCAGCACCCCAGGGGTCCTGAACACTGAAGCTTTCTTT. J is TRBJ1-1 and V is TRBV7-8; D is possibly TRBD1 (6 bases). The V end was cut by 7 bases, the J end by 0 bases, with 12 bases between. Per the germline V gene, CDR1 is SGHVS and CDR2 is FQNEAQ. The CDR3 totals 14 residues.

This chain joins TRBV5-1 and TRBJ2-5, with 8 bases fitting TRBD2. The CDR3 covers 15 residues. V lost 2 bases, J lost 2 bases, and 5 bases stayed unmatched. Germline assignment: CDR1 SGHRS and CDR2 YFSETQ. The CDR3 DNA reads TGCGCCAGCAGCTTTGTTAGCGGGGCACAAGAGACCCAGTACTTC. It encodes CASSFVSGAQETQYF.

In DNA form, the CDR3 reads TGTGCCAGCAGCTATGCAGGACTAGCGGGGGGTAGCACCGGGGAGCTGTTTTTT. It codes for CASSYAGLAGGSTGELFF. V is TRBV21-1 and J is TRBJ2-2; the table's D call of TRBD2 was not tested on the DNA. TRBV21-1 is recorded as a pseudogene. This CDR3 is built from 18 residues.

This sequence joins TRBV5-1 and TRBJ2-1; D gene ambiguous. V dropped 0 bases and J dropped 9 bases, with 7 bases sitting between them. This CDR3 region has 12 residues. Germline loops: CDR1 SGHRS, CDR2 YFSETQ. The CDR3 bases are TGCGCCAGCAGCTTGGGGGCTACTGAGCAGTTCTTC. Its translation is CASSLGATEQFF.

This sequence joins TRBV5-1 and TRBJ1-1; no reliable D call. The CDR3 length is 16 residues. The germline V and J ends were trimmed by 2 bases and 0 bases, with 14 bases remaining between them. The germline V gene has CDR1 SGHRS and CDR2 YFSETQ. CDR3 residues: CASSFEAGFMNTEAFF. The CDR3 nucleotides read TGCGCCAGCAGCTTCGAGGCTGGGTTCATGAACACTGAAGCTTTCTTT.

This clone occurred once. The chain is built from TRBV21-1 and TRBJ2-3; TRBD2 is the table's D call and was not checked against the DNA. TRBV21-1 corresponds to a pseudogene. This CDR3 is 19 amino acids long. CDR3 sequence reads: CASSKVGTSGPSSTDTQYF. The CDR3, as DNA: TGTGCCAGCAGCAAAGTTGGGACTAGCGGCCCTTCTAGCACAGATACGCAGTATTTT.

V usage is TRBV6-1 and J usage is TRBJ1-4, with D unresolved. CDR1 and CDR2 (germline): MNHNS, SASEGT. This CDR3 has 13 residues. V shed 8 bases and J shed 7 bases, with 14 bases lying between them. DNA for the CDR3: TGTGCCAGCGCAGCGGTAGTGGGTGAAAAACTGTTTTTT. Translated: CASAAVVGEKLFF.

V and J are TRBV5-1 and TRBJ2-5; 11 positions match TRBD2. Trimming removed 4 bases from V and 0 bases from J; junction bases left unmatched: 5. This CDR3 is 16 amino acids long. The germline V gene has CDR1 SGHRS and CDR2 YFSETQ. The CDR3 loop reads CASSRLAGSNQETQYF. The CDR3 DNA reads TGCGCCAGCAGCAGACTAGCGGGATCTAACCAAGAGACCCAGTACTTC.

The chain combines TRBV29-1 with TRBJ1-4; D remains unclear. Germline V CDR1 and CDR2: SQVTM, ANQGSEA. With 4 bases removed from V and 7 bases from J, the gap between germline ends came to 10 bases. This CDR3 has 12 residues. This chain's CDR3 is CSVGGASEKLFF. Here the CDR3 DNA reads TGCAGCGTTGGCGGTGCGTCTGAAAAACTGTTTTTT.

J is TRBJ2-7 and V is TRBV28, with D perhaps TRBD1 (6 bases). This CDR3 has 16 amino acids. Trimming stripped 5 bases from V and 1 base from J, with 18 bases between. In germline, CDR1 is MDHEN, CDR2 SYDVKM. The CDR3 coding sequence is TGTGCCAGCAGTGGAAGCGACAGGCATACATCCTACGAGCAGTACTTC. Translating it yields CASSGSDRHTSYEQYF. The full variable domain, completed using reference TRBV28 and TRBJ2-7, is DVKVTQSSRYLVKRTGEKVFLECVQDMDHENMFWYRQDPGLGLRLIYFSYDVKMKEKGDIPEGYSVSREKKERFSLILESASTNQTSMYLCASSGSDRHTSYEQYFGPGTRLTVT.

The chain carries TRBV11-2 and TRBJ2-5; tentative D call: TRBD2 (6 bases). V was shortened by 2 bases and J by 4 bases, with 11 bases between the two germline ends. The CDR3 covers 14 residues. Germline V gene sequence: CDR1 SGHAT, CDR2 FQNNGV. The CDR3 DNA reads TGTGCCAGCAGCTTACAGGTGGGGGGAGAGACCCAGTACTTC. This codes for CASSLQVGGETQYF.

This chain connects TRBV18 to TRBJ2-1; 10 nucleotides line up with TRBD2. The germline CDR1 and CDR2 sequences are KGHSH and LQKENI. The CDR3 is 18 residues long. V shed 2 bases and J 0 bases; nucleotides not matched to a gene: 7. CDR3 sequence: CASSPRASGGSSYNEQFF. The CDR3 nucleotides read TGTGCCAGCTCACCAAGGGCTAGCGGGGGCAGCTCCTACAATGAGCAGTTCTTC.

The chain uses TRBV5-5 and TRBJ2-3; 14 positions agree with TRBD2. Germline V gene sequence: CDR1 SGHKS, CDR2 YYEKEE (reference sequence). The J segment lost 0 bases and the V segment lost 5 bases, leaving 8 bases of the junction unmatched. The CDR3 covers 18 residues. CDR3 DNA: TGTGCCAGCAGTCGGACTAGCGGGAGGATATCTAGCACAGATACGCAGTATTTT. Protein sequence: CASSRTSGRISSTDTQYF.

This clone occurred once. This chain uses TRBV28 with TRBJ2-1, with 7 bases matching TRBD2. V trimming: 7 bases; J trimming: 1 base; junction bases outside the gene matches: 7. The CDR3 consists of 15 residues. CDR1 and CDR2 from the germline V gene are MDHEN and SYDVKM. In nucleotides, the CDR3 is TGTGCCAGCAACGTGGCGGGAGCGTCCTACAATGAGCAGTTCTTC. This translates into CASNVAGASYNEQFF.

The chain links TRBV18 to TRBJ1-5, with 7 positions matching TRBD1. CDR3 length: 18 residues. J was trimmed by 7 bases and V by 0 bases; bases with no gene match: 15. The V gene's germline CDR1 is KGHSH and CDR2 LQKENI. The CDR3 nucleotides are TGTGCCAGCTCACCACCGTACCTAGACAGGGTGGTCGGGCAGCCCCAGCATTTT. This translates into CASSPPYLDRVVGQPQHF.

The V call is TRBV10-2, the J call TRBJ2-1; 7 bases line up with TRBD2. Germline V gives CDR1 WSHSY, CDR2 SAAADI. With V trimmed by 10 bases and J by 10 bases, 13 bases remained unmatched. The CDR3 is 13 amino acids. CDR3: CATYLGGSLEQFF. CDR3 DNA sequence: TGCGCCACCTACCTGGGGGGGTCCTTGGAGCAGTTCTTC.

This clone has only a few counts. The rearrangement links TRBV9 to TRBJ2-1; D not certain. CDR1 SGDLS and CDR2 YYNGEE come from the germline V gene. V lost 0 bases and J 8 bases, leaving 15 bases between the germline ends. The CDR3 loop spans 15 amino acids. CDR3 in DNA: TGTGCCAGCAGCGTAGGTACCACAATCGCGGATGAGCAGTTCTTC. Translated, it gives CASSVGTTIADEQFF. Full variable domain (remainder filled in from reference TRBV9 and TRBJ2-1): DSGVTQTPKHLITATGQRVTLRCSPRSGDLSVYWYQQSLDQGLQFLIQYYNGEERAKGNILERFSAQQFPDLHSELNLSSLELGDSALYFCASSVGTTIADEQFFGPGTRLTVL.

The chain carries TRBV9 and TRBJ2-1, with TRBD2 matching 7 bases. CDR1 is SGDLS and CDR2 is YYNGEE in the germline V gene. The V and J ends lost 3 bases and 13 bases, in that order; junction bases with no gene match: 7. The CDR3 loop spans 12 amino acids. The CDR3 DNA reads TGTGCCAGCAGCGCAACGGGACTACCCCAGTTCTTC. It specifies CASSATGLPQFF.

This chain connects TRBV6-5 to TRBJ1-2, with TRBD1 as a possible D gene (5 bases). Germline CDR1 is MNHEY and CDR2 is SVGAGI. Trimming removed 2 bases at V and 3 bases at J, with 13 bases between. The CDR3 has 15 residues. The CDR3 DNA reads as TGTGCCAGCAGTTACACCCCGGGGGACCACTATGGCTACACCTTC. This gives the protein CASSYTPGDHYGYTF.